Below are 29 T cell receptor beta chains sequenced from a single sample in a study of cytomegalovirus exposure and HLA in healthy donors. The PCR was carried out with 60 Vbeta primers and 13 Jbeta primers. Sequencing used immunoSEQ multiplex PCR; TCRdb keeps in-frame clones, though not all of them. The table records about 160,000 clones, about 76% of them present only once. The material sequenced was PBMCs. All receptors derive from a female donor in good health and CMV-seronegative.

The V call is TRBV9, the J call TRBJ1-4; unclear D gene. Trimming removed 0 bases at V and 10 bases at J, with 13 bases between. CDR1 is SGDLS, CDR2 YYNGEE, per germline. The CDR3 is 14 amino acids. The CDR3 coding sequence is TGTGCCAGCAGCGTAGAATGGGCAGAGGGAAAACTGTTTTTT. Protein: CASSVEWAEGKLFF.

This chain links TRBV7-6 with TRBJ1-1; D might be TRBD1 (5 bases). Germline values: CDR1 SGHVS, CDR2 FNYEAQ. The V and J ends lost 5 bases and 3 bases respectively, with 10 bases between them. The CDR3 covers 13 residues. This CDR3 is CASSPRGYTEAFF. In nucleotides, the CDR3 is TGTGCCAGCAGCCCAAGGGGCTACACTGAAGCTTTCTTT.

This clone was counted between two and nine times. The chain carries TRBV5-1 and TRBJ2-7, with D tentatively TRBD1 (7 bases). Germline V gives CDR1 SGHRS, CDR2 YFSETQ. V lost 5 bases and J 2 bases, leaving 17 bases between the germline ends. This CDR3 contains 15 residues. CDR3 bases: TGCGCCAGCAGTCCCCCCCAGGGGGGCCCCTACGAGCAGTACTTC. Amino acid sequence: CASSPPQGGPYEQYF.

This clone has just a few counts. This rearrangement joins TRBV7-8 to TRBJ2-1; 8 positions match TRBD1. The CDR3 covers 14 residues. Germline V lookup: CDR1 SGHVS, CDR2 FQNEAQ. V dropped 3 bases and J dropped 5; count of bases not matched to a gene: 3. This chain's CDR3 is CASSFQGAHNEQFF. In nucleotides, the CDR3 is TGTGCCAGCAGCTTCCAGGGGGCCCACAATGAGCAGTTCTTC.

The V gene is TRBV10-1, the J gene TRBJ1-5; 9 bases match TRBD1. V trimming: 7 bases; J trimming: 1 base; junction bases outside the gene matches: 5. This CDR3 region has 15 residues. Germline V gene data show CDR1 as WNHNN and CDR2 as SYGVQD (reference sequence). CDR3 DNA: TGCGCCAGCACACAGGGGGCGAAAAGCAATCAGCCCCAGCATTTT. It encodes CASTQGAKSNQPQHF.

The table lists this clone with a few counts. The gene calls are TRBV7-9 and TRBJ2-5; 12 nucleotides line up with TRBD2. Germline loops: CDR1 SEHNR, CDR2 FQNEAQ (reference sequence). V lost 2 bases and J lost 5; bases outside the gene matches: 12. This CDR3 contains 18 residues. CDR3 amino acids: CASSLRLAGGKGPETQYF. The CDR3 DNA follows: TGTGCCAGCAGCTTAAGGCTAGCGGGAGGGAAGGGCCCGGAGACCCAGTACTTC.

The rearrangement uses TRBV5-1 and TRBJ1-2; maybe TRBD1 (5 bases). The CDR3 loop spans 15 amino acids. The germline gives CDR1 SGHRS, CDR2 YFSETQ. Trimming removed 4 bases from V and 1 base from J, with 14 bases in between. CDR3 loop: CASSRDHGGNYGYTF. For the CDR3, the DNA is TGCGCCAGCAGCAGGGATCACGGGGGTAACTATGGCTACACCTTC.

This chain joins TRBV9 and TRBJ2-2; D possibly corresponds to TRBD2 (5 bases). Per the germline V gene, CDR1 is SGDLS and CDR2 is YYNGEE. The CDR3 has 18 amino acids. V lost 1 base and J lost 6, with 22 bases in between. The CDR3 region is CASSVSTGPQGGSGELFF. DNA for the CDR3: TGTGCCAGCAGCGTAAGCACCGGGCCCCAAGGCGGGTCCGGGGAGCTGTTTTTT.

The chain joins TRBV7-9 to TRBJ2-1; 11 bases align to TRBD1. V dropped 5 bases and J dropped 9; count of bases not matched to a gene: 15. There are 17 residues in the CDR3. Per germline, CDR1 SEHNR and CDR2 FQNEAQ (reference sequence). CDR3 bases: TGTGCCAGCAGCCCAGAGCGCATGGGACAGGGGGGATTTGAGCAGTTCTTC. It codes for CASSPERMGQGGFEQFF.

There are a few counts of this clone. J is TRBJ1-2 and V is TRBV30; D possibly corresponds to TRBD1 (5 bases). V lost 5 bases, J lost 6 bases, and 19 bases lay in between. The CDR3 contains 14 residues. Per germline, CDR1 GTSNPN and CDR2 SVGIG (reference sequence). CDR3 sequence reads: CAWGERRGWNGYTF. CDR3 bases: TGTGCCTGGGGGGAACGGCGGGGGTGGAATGGCTACACCTTC.

The chain joins TRBV2 to TRBJ1-5; 7 nucleotides line up with TRBD1. Trimming cost V 4 bases and J 4 bases; bases outside gene matches: 7. Germline CDR1 and CDR2: SNHLY and FYNNEI. The CDR3 runs 15 residues. CDR3 residues: CASSGQGIINQPQHF. Written as DNA, the CDR3 is TGTGCCAGCAGTGGACAGGGAATAATTAATCAGCCCCAGCATTTT. Together with reference TRBV2 and TRBJ1-5, the CDR3 gives the full variable domain: EPEVTQTPSHQVTQMGQEVILRCVPISNHLYFYWYRQILGQKVEFLVSFYNNEISEKSEIFDDQFSVERPDGSNFTLKIRSTKLEDSAMYFCASSGQGIINQPQHFGDGTRLSIL.

V usage is TRBV5-1 and J usage is TRBJ2-2; 7 bases are a match to TRBD2. This CDR3 spans 20 amino acids. Unmatched junction bases numbered 24, after V lost 4 bases and J lost 6 bases. Germline V CDR1 and CDR2: SGHRS, YFSETQ. CDR3 sequence: CASSVRVPSGRGSLAGELFF. CDR3 sequence (DNA): TGCGCCAGCAGCGTACGTGTTCCTAGCGGCCGAGGATCATTAGCCGGGGAGCTGTTTTTT. Full variable domain (remainder filled in from reference TRBV5-1 and TRBJ2-2): KAGVTQTPRYLIKTRGQQVTLSCSPISGHRSVSWYQQTPGQGLQFLFEYFSETQRNKGNFPGRFSGRQFSNSRSEMNVSTLELGDSALYLCASSVRVPSGRGSLAGELFFGEGSRLTVL.

The chain links TRBV18 to TRBJ1-1; a weak D match, TRBD1 (5 bases). Between the trimmed V and J ends, which lost 9 bases and 1 base, there was a span of 12 bases. Germline CDR1 reads KGHSH; CDR2 reads LQKENI. The CDR3 is 13 amino acids. CDR3 DNA sequence: TGTGCCAGTCTGACAGCCCAGAACACTGAAGCTTTCTTT. This sequence encodes CASLTAQNTEAFF.

This chain joins TRBV5-1 and TRBJ2-1; 8 bases match TRBD1. Germline V lookup: CDR1 SGHRS, CDR2 YFSETQ. The CDR3 runs to 14 residues. Trimming took 4 bases from V and 8 from J; bases not matched to a gene: 8. The CDR3 loop is CASSAFGQGDEQFF. The DNA for the CDR3 is TGCGCCAGCAGCGCCTTTGGACAGGGCGATGAGCAGTTCTTC.

The gene calls are TRBV2 and TRBJ2-2; TRBD2 aligns across 11 bases. Per germline, CDR1 SNHLY and CDR2 FYNNEI. Trimming at V came to 7 bases and at J to 4 bases, leaving 2 bases not matched to a gene. The CDR3 covers 14 residues. The CDR3 DNA follows: TGTGCCAGCAAGGGACTAGCGGCCACCGGGGAGCTGTTTTTT. It encodes CASKGLAATGELFF.

The rearrangement joins TRBV19 to TRBJ1-2, with D uncertain. Germline V gene data show CDR1 as LNHDA and CDR2 as SQIVND (reference sequence). The CDR3 consists of 15 residues. Trimming stripped 0 bases from V and 7 bases from J, with 15 bases between. For the CDR3, the DNA is TGTGCCAGTAGTATAGATCCCGGAGGCTCGGGTGGCTACACCTTC. It yields the protein CASSIDPGGSGGYTF.

This clone was recorded a few times. The V call is TRBV27, the J call TRBJ1-2; 11 bases line up with TRBD1. The CDR3 runs to 13 residues. V dropped 6 bases and J dropped 7; count of bases not matched to a gene: 4. Germline V CDR1 and CDR2: MNHEY, SMNVEV (reference sequence). As DNA, the CDR3 is TGTGCCAGCAGCCTGGACAGGGGGCGTGGCTACACCTTC. This encodes CASSLDRGRGYTF.

The chain uses TRBV7-8 and TRBJ1-2; TRBD1 matches 8 bases. Germline V CDR1 and CDR2: SGHVS, FQNEAQ. V was clipped by 3 bases and J by 4 bases; unmatched bases: 7. The CDR3 is made up of 15 amino acids. CDR3 protein: CASSLKTGQAYGYTF. The CDR3 nucleotides read TGTGCCAGCAGCTTGAAGACGGGACAGGCCTATGGCTACACCTTC.

This clone turned up a few times. The chain carries TRBV5-1 and TRBJ2-7; tentative D call: TRBD1 (5 bases). The CDR3 runs 14 residues. Trimming left V 2 bases short and J 1 base short, with 10 bases between. Germline loops: CDR1 SGHRS, CDR2 YFSETQ. The CDR3 bases are TGCGCCAGCAGCTTAACGACAGCTTCCTACGAGCAGTACTTC. It is translated as CASSLTTASYEQYF. Complete variable domain (other parts from reference TRBV5-1 and TRBJ2-7): KAGVTQTPRYLIKTRGQQVTLSCSPISGHRSVSWYQQTPGQGLQFLFEYFSETQRNKGNFPGRFSGRQFSNSRSEMNVSTLELGDSALYLCASSLTTASYEQYFGPGTRLTVT.

This clone was detected a few times. The V gene is TRBV9, the J gene TRBJ2-7, with 9 bases aligning to TRBD1. Germline values: CDR1 SGDLS, CDR2 YYNGEE. CDR3 size: 15 residues. The V segment lost 0 bases and the J segment 5 bases; nucleotides outside the gene matches: 6. CDR3 sequence: CASSVGDRDVNEQYF. The CDR3 DNA sequence: TGTGCCAGCAGCGTAGGGGACAGGGACGTCAACGAGCAGTACTTC.

The genes are TRBV18 and TRBJ1-5; TRBD1 matches at 8 bases. Losses at the gene ends were 4 bases for V and 3 bases for J; bases not matched to a gene: 2. Germline assignment: CDR1 KGHSH and CDR2 LQKENI. CDR3 length equals 14 residues. The CDR3 spells CASSQGQANQPQHF. The CDR3 nucleotides read TGTGCCAGCTCACAGGGACAGGCCAATCAGCCCCAGCATTTT.

J is TRBJ1-4 and V is TRBV7-9; D gene ambiguous. Trimming shortened V by 0 bases and J by 0 bases, and 8 bases separated the two germline ends. CDR1 and CDR2 from the germline V gene are SEHNR and FQNEAQ (reference sequence). The CDR3 loop spans 16 amino acids. CDR3 sequence reads: CASSLAQIATNEKLFF. CDR3 DNA sequence: TGTGCCAGCAGCTTAGCGCAGATTGCAACTAATGAAAAACTGTTTTTT. The entire variable domain, with the rest obtained from reference TRBV7-9 and TRBJ1-4, is as follows: DTGVSQNPRHKITKRGQNVTFRCDPISEHNRLYWYRQTLGQGPEFLTYFQNEAQLEKSRLLSDRFSAERPKGSFSTLEIQRTEQGDSAMYLCASSLAQIATNEKLFFGSGTQLSVL.

On this clone itself: Within the sample, other DNA sequences also encode this same CDR3. The genes are TRBV2 and TRBJ1-5; D is perhaps TRBD1 (5 bases). The ends were cut back, 6 bases at V and 1 base at J, with 7 bases in the middle. The germline gives CDR1 SNHLY, CDR2 FYNNEI. The CDR3 spans 13 residues. CDR3 DNA sequence: TGTGCCAGCAGGGGGCAAAGCAATCAGCCCCAGCATTTT. This translates into CASRGQSNQPQHF.

The chain couples TRBV27 to TRBJ2-5; TRBD2 is a possible D gene (6 bases). The CDR3 runs 13 residues. Germline V gene sequence: CDR1 MNHEY, CDR2 SMNVEV (reference sequence). The germline V and J ends were trimmed by 2 bases and 4 bases, with 8 bases remaining between them. CDR3 protein: CASSLRRGETQYF. In DNA form, the CDR3 reads TGTGCCAGCAGTTTAAGGCGGGGAGAGACCCAGTACTTC.

The chain combines TRBV6-5 with TRBJ2-3, with 7 bases fitting TRBD1. The CDR3 has 13 residues. Germline-derived CDR1 and CDR2 are MNHEY and SVGAGI. The trim removed 6 bases at V and 4 bases at J, leaving 4 bases unmatched. CDR3 sequence (DNA): TGTGCCAGCAGGGAGACAGGGCCAGATACGCAGTATTTT. It specifies CASRETGPDTQYF.

This chain joins TRBV5-4 and TRBJ2-1; 9 bases are shared with TRBD1. Germline V gene sequence: CDR1 SGHNT, CDR2 YYREEE (reference sequence). The CDR3 totals 16 residues. V lost 5 bases to trimming and J lost 2 bases; unmatched junction nucleotides: 8. The CDR3 nucleotides are TGTGCCAGCAGGGGGTTTCGGGACAGGGCCTACAATGAGCAGTTCTTC. Its translation is CASRGFRDRAYNEQFF.

The chain combines TRBV19 with TRBJ1-5, with 12 bases aligning to TRBD1. Germline V CDR1 and CDR2: LNHDA, SQIVND (reference sequence). This CDR3 has 16 amino acids. After removal of 6 bases from V and 6 bases from J, the junction contained 9 bases not matched to a gene. CDR3: CASRETGQGAGQPQHF. CDR3 in DNA: TGTGCCAGTAGGGAAACGGGACAGGGGGCGGGTCAGCCCCAGCATTTT.

V gene TRBV19 combines with J gene TRBJ1-1; 9 bases are shared with TRBD1. Germline-derived CDR1 and CDR2 are LNHDA and SQIVND (reference sequence). The CDR3 consists of 14 residues. V lost 5 bases, J lost 10 bases, and 11 bases stayed unmatched. CDR3 DNA: TGTGCCAGTAGTTCCACAGGGGGCCGGGTGCCAGCTTTCTTT. Translation gives CASSSTGGRVPAFF.

This clone was found once. The V and J genes are TRBV6-1 and TRBJ1-6; D perhaps matches TRBD1 (6 bases). The CDR3 is made up of 16 amino acids. Per germline, CDR1 MNHNS and CDR2 SASEGT. V was shortened by 4 bases and J by 5 bases, with 15 bases between the two germline ends. DNA of the CDR3: TGTGCCAGCAGTGTCTCCAGGGGTGTAAATAATTCACCCCTCCACTTT. Its translation: CASSVSRGVNNSPLHF.